This TCR beta chain was documented in a study of metastatic and nonmetastatic thyroid tumors. Study information: Malignant and benign thyroid patients had repertoires compared in peripheral blood and tumor or nodule tissue.

TCRdb re-analyzed the PCR reads through MiXCR. Among 9,600 or so clones listed, roughly 9.7% were seen once. This CDR3 is built from 19 residues. The germline CDR1 and CDR2 sequences are DFQATT and SNEGSKA (reference sequence). With regard to this clone: Its antigen is undetermined. A junction boundary mismatches the germline segment, possibly from a read error.

General study points: As reported, TCR beta diversity in blood and tumor was significantly higher in malignant thyroid tumors than in benign nodules.

Thyroid surgery took place with no prior treatment in any patient. The chain uses TRBV20-1 and TRBJ2-5, with 13 bases that match TRBD2. The end of the DNA fits TRBJ2-1 better, so the J call may be wrong. Sequencing was done on a sample of tumor tissue. The origin of this receptor is a female donor with papillary thyroid cancer or a benign thyroid nodule (not recorded which). Some clones in this sample may be carry-over from other donors' samples. CDR3: CSARANSQLGLAGAGEQFF. CDR3 sequence (DNA): TGTAGTGCTAGAGCAAACTCCCAACTCGGACTAGCGGGAGCAGGTGAGCAGTTCTTC.